Described below is a single T cell receptor (beta chain) sequence and its context. This receptor's antigen is unknown. Base-call qualities are not available, and no considerably larger clone is one nucleotide away. This sample was taken from a study of PD-1 blockade in classical Hodgkin lymphoma (dated by TCRdb to between 2020 and 2021). Describing the broader study: Nivolumab dosing was 3 mg/kg intravenously every 2 weeks, continuing until either disease progression or unacceptable toxicity. A peripheral blood immune signature of response to PD-1 blockade in classical Hodgkin lymphoma was defined using TCR beta sequencing and CyTOF.

The CDR3 holds 15 amino acids from the cysteine to the phenylalanine. Of the read, only the CDR3 DNA is kept; its 45 bases are in frame from base 1. Taken from the germline V gene (reference sequence), the CDR1 and CDR2 loops are MNHEY and SMNVEV. V and J are trimmed by 7 bases and 4 bases, and the gene matches miss 9 bases of the junction. The sample's time point label, decoded: cycle 1 day 1 (C1D1), immediately before nivolumab initiation. Every trial patient had relapsed after autologous stem cell transplantation, and cohorts A, B and C differed in prior brentuximab vedotin exposure. The trial cohort included fewer than 65 patients with relapsed/refractory classical Hodgkin lymphoma, and each patient had a best overall response of complete response, partial response or progressive disease. In the multi-cohort phase II CheckMate 205 trial, trial patients received single-agent nivolumab. An independent review committee assessed best overall response using the 2007 International Working Group response criteria. Trial PBMCs were collected just before the start of nivolumab (C1D1) and during therapy at cycle 2 day 1 and cycle 4 day 1. Peripheral blood was collected in 8 mL Vacutainer Cell Preparation Tubes, from which PBMCs were isolated by centrifugation and then cryopreserved.

General findings and caveats noted by the study authors: Baseline TCR diversity was reported as lower in newly diagnosed patients than in healthy donors, and lower still in relapsed/refractory patients. Lower diversity was seen in patients whose nivolumab began less than 1 year after ASCT, and these patients were left out of later analyses so that immune reconstitution would not confound the results. By C4D1, a significant rise was seen in CD4+ TCR diversity but not in CD8+ TCR diversity (p=0.0027 vs p=0.16), and the rise was most apparent among complete responders (p=0.02). The study covered only a single clinical trial cohort, and the causes of the repertoire differences, possibly disease activity or prior therapy, were still not defined. Trial patients achieving complete response had baseline diversity similar to newly diagnosed patients, whereas partial responders and progressors had significantly lower diversity.

Genomic DNA was isolated using the Qiagen DNeasy kit from unsorted PBMCs as well as from negatively selected CD4+ and CD8+ fractions. TCR beta CDR3 regions were subjected to amplification by immunoSEQ multiplex PCR with primers that anneal to V and J segments. A synthetic immune receptor repertoire was used to minimize amplification bias, and any remaining bias was removed computationally after sequencing. The published analysis was carried out like this. Repertoire diversity was quantified as the Shannon entropy index using custom Python scripts. Unsorted, CD4+ and CD8+ repertoires were analyzed separately, except in combined analyses where CD4+ and CD8+ sequences were merged in silico. A clone was considered expanded if an increase in frequency of at least 2-fold after treatment relative to C1D1 was found, and a pseudocount of 0.5 was applied to clones undetected at baseline. Singleton clones were defined as clones with 0 or 1 copy at C1D1, and non-singleton clones were defined as clones with 2 or more copies. By matching protein sequences in sorted samples from the same patient, clones expanded in unsorted samples were annotated as CD4+, CD8+ or unknown. Wilcoxon tests on paired samples were used to test diversity changes from C1D1 to C4D1. TCRdb limited this immuneACCESS table to in-frame rearrangements with V and J called. A share of clones is missing; checked studies link under half to unresolved V genes, and the rest is unexplained. Clone size and V and J calls were adopted from that table, with D and trimming inferred from the DNA. The sample records approximately 60,000 clones, 70% to 90% of which are singletons. The ten top clones hold 12% of the sample.

This clonotype originated in a human donor with classical Hodgkin lymphoma. Sample: peripheral blood mononuclear cells (PBMCs), taken at baseline. The chain is assembled from TRBV27 and TRBJ1-1; TRBD1 fits 10 bases in the junction. The CDR3 region: CASTSHRTGGTEAFF. The DNA sequence is as follows: TGTGCCAGCACCTCCCACCGGACAGGGGGCACTGAAGCTTTCTTT.